This T cell receptor (beta chain) was sequenced in a study of metastatic and nonmetastatic thyroid tumors. The overall study: A comparison of repertoires was made across blood and tumor or nodule tissue from malignant and benign thyroid patients. Study-level results: It was reportedly found that TCR beta diversity was significantly higher in malignant thyroid tumors than in benign nodules, a difference seen in both blood and tumor samples.

V was pared by 6 bases and J by 10 bases, with 19 bases between. The length of the CDR3 is 14 residues. In germline, CDR1 is MNHEY, CDR2 SVGEGT. As for this clone: Its antigen remains unknown.

Original processing methods: A classifier of distant metastasis in papillary thyroid cancer was built from CDR3 differences (across clinicopathological groups). TCRdb re-clonotyped the PCR reads via MiXCR. The V and J calls here are based on TCRdb, not the publication. The repertoire holds 72,000 or so clones, with around 20% as singletons. Each patient went into thyroid surgery without having received any treatment. V gene TRBV6-2 or TRBV6-3 combines with J gene TRBJ1-5, with TRBD1 as a possible D gene (6 bases). The specimen was blood. This sequence originates from a female donor with papillary thyroid cancer or a benign thyroid nodule (not recorded which). Some clones in this sample may be carry-over from other donors' samples. The CDR3 is CASSKTGTGHPQHF. In DNA, the CDR3 is TGTGCCAGCAGCAAGACAGGAACTGGGCATCCCCAGCATTTT.